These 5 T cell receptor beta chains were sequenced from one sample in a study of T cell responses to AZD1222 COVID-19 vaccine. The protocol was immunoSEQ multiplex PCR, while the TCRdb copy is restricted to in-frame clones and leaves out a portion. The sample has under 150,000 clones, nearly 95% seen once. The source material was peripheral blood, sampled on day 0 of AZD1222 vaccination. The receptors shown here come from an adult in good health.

CDR3 in DNA: TGTGCCAGCTCGGGACCCATGAACACTGAAGCTTTCTTT. Translation gives CASSGPMNTEAFF. This chain connects TRBV6-6 to TRBJ1-1; D is perhaps TRBD1 (5 bases). The germline gives CDR1 MNHNY, CDR2 SVGAGI (reference sequence). The CDR3 sequence is 13 residues long. With 8 bases removed from V and 0 bases from J, the gap between germline ends came to 10 bases.

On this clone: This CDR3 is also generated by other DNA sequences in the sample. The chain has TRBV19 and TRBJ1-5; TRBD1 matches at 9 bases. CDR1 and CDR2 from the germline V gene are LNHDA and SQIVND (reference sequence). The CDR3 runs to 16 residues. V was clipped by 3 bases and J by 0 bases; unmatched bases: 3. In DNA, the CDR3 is TGTGCCAGTAGTATCGGACAGGGGAGTAGCAATCAGCCCCAGCATTTT. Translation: CASSIGQGSSNQPQHF.

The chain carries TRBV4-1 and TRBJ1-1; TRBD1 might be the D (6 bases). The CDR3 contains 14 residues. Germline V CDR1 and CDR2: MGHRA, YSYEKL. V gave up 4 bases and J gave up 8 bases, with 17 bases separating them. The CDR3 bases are TGCGCCAGCAGCCGGATTTGGGGGGCCAGAGAAGCTTTCTTT. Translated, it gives CASSRIWGAREAFF.

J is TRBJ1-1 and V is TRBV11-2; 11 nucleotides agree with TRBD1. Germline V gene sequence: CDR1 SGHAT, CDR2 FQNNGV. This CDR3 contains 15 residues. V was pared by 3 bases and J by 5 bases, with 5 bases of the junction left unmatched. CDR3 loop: CASSLGQGGLTEAFF. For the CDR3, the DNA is TGTGCCAGCAGCTTGGGACAGGGGGGCCTTACTGAAGCTTTCTTT.

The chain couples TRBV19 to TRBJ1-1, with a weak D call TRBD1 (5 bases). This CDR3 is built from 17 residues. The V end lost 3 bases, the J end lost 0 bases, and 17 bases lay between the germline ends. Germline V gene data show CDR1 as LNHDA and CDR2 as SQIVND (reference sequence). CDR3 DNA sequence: TGTGCCAGTAGTATTTATGGTAGTTGGGGGGTGAACACTGAAGCTTTCTTT. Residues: CASSIYGSWGVNTEAFF. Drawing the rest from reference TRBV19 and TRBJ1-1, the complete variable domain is DGGITQSPKYLFRKEGQNVTLSCEQNLNHDAMYWYRQDPGQGLRLIYYSQIVNDFQKGDIAEGYSVSREKKESFPLTVTSAQKNPTAFYLCASSIYGSWGVNTEAFFGQGTRLTVV.